The 28 T cell receptor beta chains below were found in one sample sequenced in a study of blood T cell repertoires in COVID-19. Measured with immunoSEQ multiplex PCR; TCRdb has only the in-frame clones, and not every one. The sample carries 150,000 to 200,000 clones, about 88% recorded once. Sequenced: PBMCs or T cells enriched from blood (not recorded which). These receptors were obtained from a woman aged 18 to 35 who had recovered from COVID-19.

V and J are TRBV5-1 and TRBJ2-3, with 8 bases fitting TRBD1. Germline lookup yields CDR1 SGHRS and CDR2 YFSETQ. V gave up 4 bases and J gave up 3 bases; unmatched junction bases: 10. The CDR3 length is 16 residues. CDR3 protein: CASSAGTGSNTDTQYF. The CDR3 DNA sequence: TGCGCCAGCAGCGCCGGGACAGGTTCTAATACAGATACGCAGTATTTT.

This chain connects TRBV7-2 to TRBJ1-2; D perhaps matches TRBD1 (6 bases). The germline V and J ends were trimmed by 5 bases and 0 bases, with 16 bases remaining between them. Looked up from germline, CDR1 is SGHTA and CDR2 is FQGNSA. The CDR3 length is 16 residues. CDR3 nucleotide sequence: TGTGCCAGCAGCCCCCGGACAGAACTAGCTAACTATGGCTACACCTTC. Its translation is CASSPRTELANYGYTF.

This chain joins TRBV9 and TRBJ2-7; 9 bases agree with TRBD1. Germline CDR1 and CDR2: SGDLS and YYNGEE. J gave up 3 bases and V 3 bases, and 7 bases lay outside the gene matches. The CDR3 contains 15 residues. The CDR3 DNA is TGTGCCAGCAGCGCCGGGACAGGGCTCGTCTACGAGCAGTACTTC. Its protein is CASSAGTGLVYEQYF. The variable domain in full, completed from reference TRBV9 and TRBJ2-7, reads DSGVTQTPKHLITATGQRVTLRCSPRSGDLSVYWYQQSLDQGLQFLIQYYNGEERAKGNILERFSAQQFPDLHSELNLSSLELGDSALYFCASSAGTGLVYEQYFGPGTRLTVT.

The J gene is TRBJ1-5, the V gene TRBV27; D is possibly TRBD1 (6 bases). The V and J ends lost 6 bases and 5 bases respectively, with 11 bases between them. CDR3 size: 13 residues. CDR1 is MNHEY and CDR2 is SMNVEV in the germline V gene (reference sequence). The CDR3 bases are TGTGCCAGCAGCTGGGACATCTATCAGCCCCAGCATTTT. Its protein is CASSWDIYQPQHF.

The table lists this clone with a few counts. The chain employs TRBV2 and TRBJ2-1; 11 nucleotides align to TRBD2. J lost 8 bases, V lost 7 bases, and 7 bases had no gene match. The V gene's germline CDR1 is SNHLY and CDR2 FYNNEI. The CDR3 is made up of 14 amino acids. CDR3 amino acids: CASKPGLAVHEQFF. In nucleotides, the CDR3 is TGTGCCAGCAAGCCGGGACTAGCGGTCCATGAGCAGTTCTTC.

This sequence joins TRBV29-1 and TRBJ2-3, with TRBD1 as a possible D gene (5 bases). This CDR3 spans 13 amino acids. The germline V gene has CDR1 SQVTM and CDR2 ANQGSEA. The V gene lost 7 bases and the J gene lost 1 base, with 12 bases spanning the gap. The CDR3 nucleotides are TGCAGCGCCCCAGGGTCTCGCACAGATACGCAGTATTTT. Translated, it gives CSAPGSRTDTQYF.

The V gene is TRBV28, the J gene TRBJ1-5; 10 nucleotides align to TRBD1. The CDR3 loop spans 16 amino acids. CDR1 is MDHEN and CDR2 is SYDVKM in the germline V gene. V was pared by 7 bases and J by 7 bases, with 13 bases of the junction left unmatched. The CDR3 reads CASNPQDRGSGQPQHF. The DNA for the CDR3 is TGTGCCAGCAACCCCCAGGACAGGGGGAGTGGACAGCCCCAGCATTTT.

The chain carries TRBV27 and TRBJ1-3, with D possibly matching TRBD1 (5 bases). This CDR3 spans 18 amino acids. Looked up from germline, CDR1 is MNHEY and CDR2 is SMNVEV (reference sequence). Trimming stripped 5 bases from V and 0 bases from J, with 20 bases between. The CDR3 is CASSPTGVSGASGNTIYF. The CDR3 coding sequence is TGTGCCAGCAGTCCCACTGGGGTCTCTGGGGCCTCTGGAAACACCATATATTTT.

This chain connects TRBV4-1 to TRBJ2-1, with 8 bases lining up with TRBD2. This CDR3 comprises 16 residues. J was trimmed by 7 bases and V by 1 base; bases with no gene match: 9. Germline V CDR1 and CDR2: MGHRA, YSYEKL. The CDR3 sequence: CASSQVLAGMTNEQFF. For the CDR3, the DNA is TGCGCCAGCAGCCAAGTGCTAGCGGGCATGACAAATGAGCAGTTCTTC.

The chain uses TRBV9 and TRBJ1-2, with D perhaps TRBD1 (5 bases). The V gene lost 4 bases and the J gene lost 5 bases, with 15 bases spanning the gap. Germline V lookup: CDR1 SGDLS, CDR2 YYNGEE. The CDR3 extends over 14 amino acids. DNA of the CDR3: TGTGCCAGCAGCCCCCAGTTGGGGGGATATGGCTACACCTTC. Translated: CASSPQLGGYGYTF.

The chain uses TRBV3-1 (or the pseudogene TRBV3-2) and TRBJ2-7; D might be TRBD2 (5 bases). The CDR3 has 15 residues. V was shortened by 4 bases and J by 2 bases, with 15 bases between the two germline ends. The germline V gene encodes CDR1 LGHDT and CDR2 YNNKEL (reference sequence). CDR3 in DNA: TGTGCCAGCAGCCGGAAGCGGAACAATGCCTACGAGCAGTACTTC. Translation: CASSRKRNNAYEQYF.

The V gene is TRBV6-1, the J gene TRBJ2-1; D is possibly TRBD2 (6 bases). Per germline, CDR1 MNHNS and CDR2 SASEGT. The CDR3 extends over 16 amino acids. The V end was cut by 2 bases, the J end by 4 bases, with 15 bases between. As DNA, the CDR3 is TGTGCCAGCAGTGAATTCGGAGGGATCCTTTACAATGAGCAGTTCTTC. This codes for CASSEFGGILYNEQFF.

This clone was observed once. The chain couples TRBV6-5 to TRBJ2-7; 7 bases are shared with TRBD2. The V segment lost 2 bases and the J segment 3 bases; nucleotides outside the gene matches: 10. There are 16 residues in the CDR3. CDR1 and CDR2 (germline): MNHEY, SVGAGI. The CDR3 region has the DNA TGTGCCAGCAGTTACCGGGAGACTAGCCTGGGCTACGAGCAGTACTTC. Translating gives CASSYRETSLGYEQYF.

V gene TRBV4-2 combines with J gene TRBJ1-5; D not resolved. From germline, CDR1 is LGHNA and CDR2 YNFKEQ. The CDR3 consists of 14 residues. The V end was cut by 0 bases, the J end by 2 bases, with 5 bases between. The CDR3 bases are TGTGCCAGCAGCCAAGATCCCGGCAATCAGCCCCAGCATTTT. Its translation: CASSQDPGNQPQHF.

This clone was recorded a few times. V is TRBV19 and J is TRBJ2-3; 10 bases are a match to TRBD1. This CDR3 contains 19 residues. CDR1 LNHDA and CDR2 SQIVND come from the germline V gene (reference sequence). V shed 2 bases, J shed 3 bases, and the junction held 14 bases outside the gene matches. The CDR3 spells CASSIYPGQGLSSTDTQYF. CDR3 in DNA: TGTGCCAGTAGTATATACCCGGGACAGGGGCTGTCCAGTACAGATACGCAGTATTTT.

This chain uses TRBV19 with TRBJ2-2, with 9 bases fitting TRBD1. The ends lost 6 bases at V and 3 bases at J; junction bases unmatched: 8. The CDR3 spans 16 residues. Germline CDR1 and CDR2: LNHDA and SQIVND (reference sequence). This chain's CDR3 is CASRIMRTGDTGELFF. CDR3 bases: TGTGCCAGTAGAATAATGCGGACAGGGGACACCGGGGAGCTGTTTTTT.

The chain links TRBV12-3 or TRBV12-4 to TRBJ2-7, with 7 bases that match TRBD1. The CDR3 consists of 13 residues. The V segment lost 8 bases and the J segment 5 bases; nucleotides outside the gene matches: 9. The CDR3 nucleotides are TGTGCCAGCTACCGAACAGGGGACCACGAGCAGTACTTC. Translated: CASYRTGDHEQYF.

The V call is TRBV18, the J call TRBJ2-2; D might be TRBD2 (6 bases). The CDR3 covers 15 residues. The V gene's germline CDR1 is KGHSH and CDR2 LQKENI. Trimming stripped 6 bases from V and 0 bases from J, with 11 bases between. This CDR3 reads CASSPEGPNTGELFF. DNA for the CDR3: TGTGCCAGCTCTCCGGAGGGCCCGAACACCGGGGAGCTGTTTTTT.

This CDR3 is CASILQASGELFF. CDR3 coding DNA: TGTGCCAGCATTTTACAGGCGTCCGGGGAGCTGTTTTTT. V and J are TRBV2 and TRBJ2-2; the D gene is possibly TRBD1 (5 bases). Germline V CDR1 and CDR2: SNHLY, FYNNEI. The CDR3 loop spans 13 amino acids. With 7 bases removed from V and 6 bases from J, the gap between germline ends came to 12 bases.

CDR3 in DNA: TGCGCCAGCAGTCTCCAGGATACGACAGGGGTGAACACTGAAGCTTTCTTT. The encoded protein is CASSLQDTTGVNTEAFF. The chain recombines TRBV4-1 with TRBJ1-1, with 8 bases matching TRBD1. V lost 6 bases to trimming and J lost 0 bases; unmatched junction nucleotides: 12. Germline V gene sequence: CDR1 MGHRA, CDR2 YSYEKL. The length of the CDR3 is 17 residues.

The gene calls are TRBV3-1 (or the pseudogene TRBV3-2) and TRBJ2-3; 15 bases line up with TRBD2. CDR3 length: 19 residues. The V segment lost 5 bases and the J segment 4 bases; nucleotides outside the gene matches: 13. Germline assignment: CDR1 LGHDT and CDR2 YNNKEL (reference sequence). CDR3 residues: CASSWGLAGGSRFADTQYF. CDR3 DNA: TGTGCCAGCAGCTGGGGACTAGCGGGGGGATCTCGATTCGCAGATACGCAGTATTTT.

The chain combines TRBV3-1 (or the pseudogene TRBV3-2) with TRBJ2-5; 9 nucleotides match TRBD2. With 2 bases clipped from V and 2 bases from J, the junction kept 6 bases outside the gene matches. Per the germline V gene, CDR1 is LGHDT and CDR2 is YNNKEL (reference sequence). The CDR3 consists of 16 residues. Written as DNA, the CDR3 is TGTGCCAGCAGCCAAAGTGATACTAGCGGGCAAGAGACCCAGTACTTC. It encodes CASSQSDTSGQETQYF.

The CDR3 coding sequence is TGTGCCAGCAGGACAGGGCCCGATTCACCCCTCCACTTT. This gives the protein CASRTGPDSPLHF. The rearrangement links TRBV5-4 to TRBJ1-6; 7 bases map to TRBD1. The J segment lost 8 bases and the V segment lost 5 bases, leaving 4 bases of the junction unmatched. Germline CDR1 is SGHNT and CDR2 is YYREEE (reference sequence). The CDR3 consists of 13 residues.

This clone showed up just a few times. The V call is TRBV11-1, the J call TRBJ1-1, with a tentative D call TRBD1 (6 bases). V was pared by 3 bases and J by 1 base, with 9 bases between. Germline values: CDR1 SGHAT, CDR2 FQDESV (reference sequence). CDR3 length: 14 residues. The CDR3 spells CASSFRDTNTEAFF. In nucleotides, the CDR3 is TGTGCCAGCAGCTTCCGGGACACGAACACTGAAGCTTTCTTT. Together with reference TRBV11-1 and TRBJ1-1, the CDR3 gives the full variable domain: EAEVAQSPRYKITEKSQAVAFWCDPISGHATLYWYRQILGQGPELLVQFQDESVVDDSQLPKDRFSAERLKGVDSTLKIQPAELGDSAMYLCASSFRDTNTEAFFGQGTRLTVV.

The chain uses TRBV27 and TRBJ1-4; D possibly corresponds to TRBD1 (6 bases). Germline V gene lookup returns CDR1 MNHEY and CDR2 SMNVEV (reference sequence). This CDR3 comprises 14 residues. The V end was cut by 6 bases, the J end by 7 bases, with 15 bases between. CDR3 loop: CASSLDRWGEKLFF. The CDR3 bases are TGTGCCAGCAGCCTAGACAGGTGGGGTGAAAAACTGTTTTTT. Together with reference TRBV27 and TRBJ1-4, the CDR3 gives the full variable domain: EAQVTQNPRYLITVTGKKLTVTCSQNMNHEYMSWYRQDPGLGLRQIYYSMNVEVTDKGDVPEGYKVSRKEKRNFPLILESPSPNQTSLYFCASSLDRWGEKLFFGSGTQLSVL.

The sample holds one count of this clone. This sequence joins TRBV10-2 and TRBJ2-1; 7 nucleotides line up with TRBD2. Trimming removed 8 bases from V and 8 bases from J; junction bases left unmatched: 9. The CDR3 consists of 13 residues. Looked up from germline, CDR1 is WSHSY and CDR2 is SAAADI. The CDR3, as DNA: TGCGCCAGCCTCTCCGGGGGGACCGATGAGCAGTTCTTC. This codes for CASLSGGTDEQFF.

A note on this clone: Other DNA sequences in this specimen translate into the identical CDR3. The V call is TRBV11-2, the J call TRBJ2-7; TRBD1 agrees at 8 bases. Germline V gene sequence: CDR1 SGHAT, CDR2 FQNNGV. V lost 5 bases to trimming and J lost 4 bases; unmatched junction nucleotides: 7. This CDR3 contains 14 residues. This CDR3 reads CASSLLQGGYEQYF. The CDR3 DNA reads TGTGCCAGCAGCCTACTACAGGGGGGATACGAGCAGTACTTC.

This chain joins TRBV5-4 and TRBJ2-2; 8 bases are shared with TRBD2. Germline CDR1 and CDR2: SGHNT and YYREEE (reference sequence). This CDR3 comprises 19 residues. Losses at the gene ends were 3 bases for V and 5 bases for J; bases not matched to a gene: 18. Here the CDR3 reads CASSSPPLTGGPGTGELFF. Here the CDR3 DNA reads TGTGCCAGCAGCTCCCCCCCTCTGACGGGGGGGCCGGGGACCGGGGAGCTGTTTTTT.